The sequence of this T cell receptor (beta chain) was determined in a study of blood T cell repertoires in COVID-19. Whole-study context: Acute and convalescent COVID-19 specimens originated in the United States, Italy and Spain. Sources were T cells, B-cell-depleted T cells, or PBMCs; the material itself was cDNA or gDNA.

Per the original data handling: For nucleated cells, counts were estimated from reference gene primer amplification. This table comes from immunoSEQ multiplex PCR, and its TCRdb copy is limited to in-frame clones, with some not included. V and J calls and clone size are as listed in that table; D and trimming were resolved from the DNA. Of around 230,000 clones detected, more than 65% appear once; the ten largest clones hold 7.9%. Germline CDR1 LGHDT, CDR2 YNNKEL (reference sequence). V lost 0 bases to trimming and J lost 3 bases, with 11 bases between them. There are 15 residues in the CDR3. The specimen was peripheral blood. The chain employs TRBV3-1 (or the pseudogene TRBV3-2) and TRBJ1-2, with D possibly matching TRBD1 (6 bases). The clonotype was recovered from an elderly woman with acute or convalescent COVID-19. The CDR3 coding sequence is TGTGCCAGCAGCCAAGATTTGGGGGCGGACTATGGCTACACCTTC. Amino acids: CASSQDLGADYGYTF.